This entry concerns a single T cell receptor (beta chain). Antigen specificity is unknown. The data were produced by immunoSEQ multiplex PCR, yet TCRdb's version contains in-frame clones alone and is incomplete. The repertoire holds millions of clones, with 85% to 95% as singletons. This sample is part of a study of shared clonotypes between healthy human individuals. Whole-study results and caveats: Relative to clonotypes present in all four donors, those not shared had lower generation probabilities. Several donors shared approximately 5% of their naive CD4 clonotypes.

Free of recent acute infections or vaccinations, the donors were healthy HIV-negative adults. Trimming pared 9 bases from V and 0 bases from J, leaving 12 bases between. Per germline, CDR1 MNHNY and CDR2 SVGAGI (reference sequence). The CDR3 spans 14 residues. The sequenced material came from naive CD4+ T cells sorted from blood. The subset denotes: CD45RA+ positively selected. This clonotype was sampled from a man aged 18-30 years in good health. The chain uses TRBV6-6 and TRBJ1-3; D unclear. The CDR3 DNA reads TGTGCCAGTTTGGGATACTCCTCTGGAAACACCATATATTTT. This translates into CASLGYSSGNTIYF.